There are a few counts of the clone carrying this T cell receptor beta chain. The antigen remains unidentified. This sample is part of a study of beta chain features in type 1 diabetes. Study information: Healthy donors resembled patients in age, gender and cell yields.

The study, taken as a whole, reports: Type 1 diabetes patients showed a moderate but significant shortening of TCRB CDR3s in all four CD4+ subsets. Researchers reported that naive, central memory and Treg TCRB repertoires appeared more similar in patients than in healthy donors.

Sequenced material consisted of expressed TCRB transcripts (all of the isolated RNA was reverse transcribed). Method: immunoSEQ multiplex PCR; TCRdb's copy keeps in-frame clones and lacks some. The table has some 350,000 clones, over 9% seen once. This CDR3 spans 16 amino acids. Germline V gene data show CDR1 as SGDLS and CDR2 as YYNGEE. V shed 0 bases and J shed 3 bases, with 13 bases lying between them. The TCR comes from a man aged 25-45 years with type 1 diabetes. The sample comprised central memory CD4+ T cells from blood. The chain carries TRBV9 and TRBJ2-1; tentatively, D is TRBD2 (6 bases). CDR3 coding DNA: TGTGCCAGCAGCGTAGAGCGGAGGGGCTTCTACAATGAGCAGTTCTTC. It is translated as CASSVERRGFYNEQFF.